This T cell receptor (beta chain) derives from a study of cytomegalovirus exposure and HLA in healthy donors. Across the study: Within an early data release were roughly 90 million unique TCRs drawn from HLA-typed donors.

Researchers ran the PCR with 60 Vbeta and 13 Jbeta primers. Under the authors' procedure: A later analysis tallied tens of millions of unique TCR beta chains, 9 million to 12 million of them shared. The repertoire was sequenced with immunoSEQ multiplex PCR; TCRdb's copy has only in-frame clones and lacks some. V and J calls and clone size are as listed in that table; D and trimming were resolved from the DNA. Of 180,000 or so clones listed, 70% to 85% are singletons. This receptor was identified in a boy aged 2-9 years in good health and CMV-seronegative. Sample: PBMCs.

CDR3 amino acids: CASSVFDRDRVYEQFF. The CDR3 region has the DNA TGCGCCAGCAGTGTCTTCGATCGGGACAGGGTATATGAGCAGTTCTTC. J is TRBJ2-1 and V is TRBV5-1; the match to TRBD1 covers 9 bases. CDR3 length: 16 amino acids. Germline assignment: CDR1 SGHRS and CDR2 YFSETQ. The trim removed 5 bases at V and 8 bases at J, leaving 14 bases unmatched.